This T cell receptor beta chain derives from a study of cytomegalovirus exposure and HLA in healthy donors. General observations from the study: Through in vitro validation, a few CMV-associated chains were shown to be specific for CMV antigens. The analysis excluded some indistinguishable V segments, including TRBV6-2 and TRBV6-3. Presence/absence results assume similar sequencing depth per donor, which may not hold.

The germline CDR1 and CDR2 sequences are MNHEY and SMNVEV (reference sequence). This CDR3 is built from 17 residues. J lost 9 bases, V lost 4 bases, and 17 bases had no gene match. About this clone: Its cognate antigen is unknown.

13 Jbeta primers and 60 Vbeta primers were used for the PCR. Profiling relied on immunoSEQ multiplex PCR, and the TCRdb table lists in-frame clones only, not all of them. Of about 170,000 clones listed, around 80% are singletons. The receptor comes from a young man in good health and CMV-seronegative. Sequences were obtained from PBMCs. The chain couples TRBV27 to TRBJ2-5, with 10 bases fitting TRBD2. The CDR3 bases are TGTGCCAGCAGTTCGACGAGGCTAGCGGGGGCTTCGGAGGCCCAGTACTTC. As protein: CASSSTRLAGASEAQYF.